Listed here are 8 T cell receptor beta chains from one sample, sequenced in a study of tumor and adjacent non-tumor tissue in lung cancer. No cell sorting was done before RNA was extracted from the tissue. More than 3 cm separated this lung sample from the edge of the tumor. Three rounds of nested PCR, following a modified ARM-PCR protocol, produced the TCRbeta library. MiXCR, run by TCRdb on the multiplex PCR reads, gives a single entry per CDR3 protein. The data show tens of thousands of distinct CDR3 sequences, roughly 80% seen once. Sample: distant non-tumor lung tissue. These TCRs come from a man in his fifties or sixties with non-small cell lung cancer.

Of note for this clonotype: The junction departs from the called germline gene at one end, perhaps through a read error. The rearrangement uses TRBV20-1 and TRBJ1-2, with 7 bases lining up with TRBD1. CDR1 is DFQATT, CDR2 SNEGSKA, per germline (reference sequence). The CDR3 spans 15 residues. The CDR3 sequence is CSVREGAWAYYGYTF. DNA for the CDR3: TGCAGTGTTAGAGAGGGGGCTTGGGCCTACTATGGCTACACCTTC.

About this clonotype: This may arise from a read error, as a much more abundant clone is one base away. The CDR3 does not close with the conserved phenylalanine or tryptophan, likely indicating a read error. J is TRBJ1-3 and V is TRBV6-6; D perhaps matches TRBD1 (5 bases). V was shortened by 3 bases and J by 4 bases, with 13 bases between the two germline ends. CDR1 and CDR2 (germline): MNHNY, SVGAGI (reference sequence). The CDR3 has 15 residues. CDR3 in amino acids: CASSYLGGRGNTIYL. The CDR3 nucleotides read TGTGCCAGCAGTTATTTGGGGGGAAGAGGAAACACCATATATTTA.

On this clonotype: Compared with germline, one end of the junction differs, possibly owing to a read error. The CDR3 bases are TGTGCCAGCAGCTTAAAGGGGGACCACAGGGGTCATAGCAATCAGTCCCAGCATTTT. Its translation: CASSLKGDHRGHSNQSQHF. This chain uses TRBV7-3 with TRBJ1-5; 7 bases map to TRBD1. Germline V lookup: CDR1 SGHTA, CDR2 FQGTGA. This CDR3 has 19 residues. The variable domain in full, completed from reference TRBV7-3 and TRBJ1-5, reads GAGVSQTPSNKVTEKGKYVELRCDPISGHTALYWYRQSLGQGPEFLIYFQGTGAADDSGLPNDRFFAVRPEGSVSTLKIQRTERGDSAVYLCASSLKGDHRGHSNQSQHFGDGTRLSIL.

By proportion, this clonotype is medium-sized (0.01 to 0.1%). The chain joins TRBV11-2 to TRBJ1-5, with D tentatively TRBD1 (5 bases). This CDR3 spans 15 amino acids. Germline V lookup: CDR1 SGHAT, CDR2 FQNNGV. Trimming took 5 bases from V and 0 from J, leaving 11 bases between them. The CDR3 reads CASSTGHDSNQPQHF. The CDR3 DNA reads as TGTGCCAGCAGCACCGGACACGATAGCAATCAGCCCCAGCATTTT.

The sample holds one count of this clonotype. Compared with germline, one end of the junction differs, possibly owing to a read error. The chain uses TRBV20-1 and TRBJ2-3, with D possibly called TRBD1 or TRBD2 (6 bases each). The CDR3 contains 14 residues. Germline V lookup: CDR1 DFQATT, CDR2 SNEGSKA (reference sequence). CDR3 in DNA: TGCAGTGCTAGTTTAGGACTAAGGACAGATACGCAGAATTTT. This encodes CSASLGLRTDTQNF.

In regard to this clonotype: One end of the junction varies from germline; a read error may be responsible. This rearrangement joins TRBV5-1 to TRBJ2-1, with D uncertain. The CDR3 runs to 16 residues. The germline CDR1 and CDR2 sequences are SGHRS and YFSETQ. The CDR3 sequence: CVSSLVMGPTYNEQFF. The CDR3 DNA follows: TGCGTCAGCAGCTTGGTTATGGGTCCTACCTACAATGAGCAGTTCTTC. The full variable domain, its missing parts supplied by reference TRBV5-1 and TRBJ2-1, is KAGVTQTPRYLIKTRGQQVTLSCSPISGHRSVSWYQQTPGQGLQFLFEYFSETQRNKGNFPGRFSGRQFSNSRSEMNVSTLELGDSALYLCVSSLVMGPTYNEQFFGPGTRLTVL.

In its sample, this clonotype was seen a few times. Germline is not matched at one junction end, which may reflect a read error. V is TRBV12-5 and J is TRBJ2-1; 8 bases fit TRBD1. From germline, CDR1 is LGHNT and CDR2 FRNRAP. The CDR3 contains 13 residues. The CDR3 protein is CASGSDRGGEHFF. In DNA form, the CDR3 reads TGTGCTAGTGGTTCCGACAGGGGCGGTGAGCACTTCTTC.

Details on this clonotype: Likely a read error: the CDR3 ends without its conserved phenylalanine or tryptophan. This chain links TRBV11-2 with TRBJ2-5, with a possible D match to TRBD2 (7 bases). Germline CDR1 is SGHAT and CDR2 is FQNNGV. CDR3 size: 16 residues. V lost 4 bases to trimming and J lost 7 bases, with 22 bases between them. CDR3: CASSSTMGGPKWTQYL. CDR3 DNA: TGTGCCAGCAGCTCCACAATGGGGGGGCCAAAGTGGACCCAGTACCTC.